This T cell receptor (beta chain) comes out of a study of radiotherapy plus CTLA-4 blockade in lung cancer. Turning to the study itself: An objective response was seen in around a sixth of patients, and disease control in about 31%. Regarding the study as a whole: Among reported predictors of response, early blood T cell clone dynamics with interferon-beta performed best. Peripheral blood showed expansion of tumor-derived TCR clones after radiotherapy and ipilimumab.

A note on this clone: Its antigen remains unknown.

Focal radiation plus CTLA-4 blockade with ipilimumab was administered to patients who had chemo-refractory metastatic non-small-cell lung cancer. Per germline, CDR1 MGHRA and CDR2 YSYEKL. V lost 3 bases and J 7 bases, leaving 19 bases between the germline ends. This CDR3 comprises 16 residues. Only in-frame clones appear in the TCRdb table, and some are missing; sequencing was by immunoSEQ multiplex PCR. The table includes about 93,000 clones, about 91% detected once. This material consisted of peripheral blood, taken from a patient treated with radiotherapy plus ipilimumab. The chain is built from TRBV4-1 and TRBJ2-1, with D tentatively TRBD2 (6 bases). The TCR was taken from a human donor with non-small cell lung cancer that progressed on radiotherapy plus ipilimumab. CDR3 sequence: CASSHSLAPLPNEQFF. As DNA, the CDR3 is TGCGCCAGCAGCCATTCTCTAGCGCCCCTGCCGAATGAGCAGTTCTTC.